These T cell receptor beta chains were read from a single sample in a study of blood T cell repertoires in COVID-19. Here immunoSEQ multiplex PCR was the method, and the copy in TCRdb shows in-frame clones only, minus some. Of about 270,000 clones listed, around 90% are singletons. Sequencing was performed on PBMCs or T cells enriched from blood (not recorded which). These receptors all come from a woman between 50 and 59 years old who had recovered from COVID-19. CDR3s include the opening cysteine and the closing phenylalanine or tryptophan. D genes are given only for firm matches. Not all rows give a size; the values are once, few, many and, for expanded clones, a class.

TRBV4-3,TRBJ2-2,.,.,CASSQEQTGELFF,TGCGCCAGCAGCCAAGAGCAGACCGGGGAGCTGTTTTTT
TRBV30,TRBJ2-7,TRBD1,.,CAWGTGTYEQYF,TGTGCCTGGGGGACAGGGACCTACGAGCAGTACTTC
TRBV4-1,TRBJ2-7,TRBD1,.,CASSRTGAEQYF,TGCGCCAGCAGCCGGACAGGGGCCGAGCAGTACTTC
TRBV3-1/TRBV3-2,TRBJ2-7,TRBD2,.,CASSQDPFWGTSGLGAYEQYF,TGTGCCAGCAGCCAGGATCCGTTTTGGGGGACTAGCGGGCTAGGGGCCTACGAGCAGTACTTC
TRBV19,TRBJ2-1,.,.,CASSISRNNEQFF,TGTGCCAGTAGTATATCCAGAAACAATGAGCAGTTCTTC
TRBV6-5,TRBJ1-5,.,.,CASSQQGRKQPQHF,TGTGCCAGCAGTCAGCAGGGTAGGAAACAGCCCCAGCATTTT
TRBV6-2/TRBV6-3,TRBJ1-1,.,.,CASSTQGGSTEAFF,TGTGCCAGCAGCACACAGGGTGGTTCGACTGAAGCTTTCTTT
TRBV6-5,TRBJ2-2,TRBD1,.,CASSFDRGLSTGELFF,TGTGCCAGCAGTTTCGACAGGGGGCTCTCTACCGGGGAGCTGTTTTTT
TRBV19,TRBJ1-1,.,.,CASSTEGGWRNTEAFF,TGTGCCAGTAGTACCGAAGGGGGTTGGAGAAACACTGAAGCTTTCTTT
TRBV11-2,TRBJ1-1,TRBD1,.,CASSPREGARGVAFF,TGTGCCAGCAGCCCAAGAGAGGGGGCCCGTGGGGTAGCTTTCTTT
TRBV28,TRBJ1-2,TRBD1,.,CASSVGQGYVNYGYTF,TGTGCCAGCAGTGTGGGACAGGGTTACGTAAACTATGGCTACACCTTC
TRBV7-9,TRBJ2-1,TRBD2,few,CASSLTLAGVHNEQFF,TGTGCCAGCAGCTTAACCCTAGCGGGAGTCCACAATGAGCAGTTCTTC
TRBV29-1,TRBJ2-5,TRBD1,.,CSVEDRQGVETQYF,TGCAGCGTTGAAGATAGGCAGGGGGTAGAGACCCAGTACTTC
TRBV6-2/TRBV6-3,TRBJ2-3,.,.,CASSFGQVLADTQYF,TGTGCCAGCAGTTTCGGCCAAGTTCTAGCAGATACGCAGTATTTT
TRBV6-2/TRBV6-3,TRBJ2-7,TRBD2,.,CASSYQVGRALYEQYF,TGTGCCAGCAGTTATCAAGTCGGGAGGGCCCTCTACGAGCAGTACTTC
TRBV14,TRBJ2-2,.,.,CASSQVINTGELFF,TGTGCCAGCAGCCAAGTAATCAACACCGGGGAGCTGTTTTTT
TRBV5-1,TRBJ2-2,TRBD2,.,CASSLAGTSGYTGELFF,TGCGCCAGCAGCTTGGCAGGGACTAGCGGATACACCGGGGAGCTGTTTTTT
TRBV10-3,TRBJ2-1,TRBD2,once,CAIGSGSYNEQFF,TGTGCCATCGGGAGCGGGAGCTACAATGAGCAGTTCTTC
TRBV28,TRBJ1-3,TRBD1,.,CASSLWQGATGNTIYF,TGTGCCAGCAGTTTATGGCAGGGGGCGACTGGAAACACCATATATTTT
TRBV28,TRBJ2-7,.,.,CASSLGGPKYEQYF,TGTGCCAGCAGTTTAGGCGGGCCGAAATACGAGCAGTACTTC
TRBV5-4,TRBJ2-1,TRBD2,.,CASSLRLAGVEEQFF,TGTGCCAGCAGCCTAAGACTAGCGGGAGTCGAGGAGCAGTTCTTC
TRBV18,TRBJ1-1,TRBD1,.,CASSQGANTEAFF,TGTGCCAGCTCACAGGGGGCCAACACTGAAGCTTTCTTT
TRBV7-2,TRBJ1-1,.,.,CASSLTFPMNTEAFF,TGTGCCAGCAGCTTAACGTTCCCTATGAACACTGAAGCTTTCTTT
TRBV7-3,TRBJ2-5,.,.,CASSGGRGETQYF,TGTGCCAGCAGCGGTGGCAGGGGCGAGACCCAGTACTTC
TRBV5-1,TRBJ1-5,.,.,CASSLEQGRQPQHF,TGCGCCAGCAGCTTGGAACAGGGACGTCAGCCCCAGCATTTT
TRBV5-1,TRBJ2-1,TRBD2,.,CASSFLYGLAPIYNEQFF,TGCGCCAGCAGCTTTCTTTACGGACTAGCGCCTATCTACAATGAGCAGTTCTTC